This TCR beta chain was identified in a study of breast tumors, draining lymph nodes, adjacent tissues. TCRdb reanalysed the multiplex PCR reads using MiXCR and keeps one entry per CDR3 protein. The table lists some 17,000 distinct CDR3 sequences, just under 45% of them singletons. The CDR3 loop spans 12 amino acids. Germline V gene lookup returns CDR1 SNHLY and CDR2 FYNNEI. Trimming pared 6 bases from V and 2 bases from J, leaving 8 bases between. This TCR derives from a female donor with breast cancer. Some clones in this sample may be carry-over from other donors' samples. The chain is built from TRBV2 and TRBJ2-7; D gene unclear. The sequenced material came from tumor-adjacent breast tissue. CDR3 in DNA: TGTGCCAGCAGGTGGCAGGCCTACGAGCAGTACTTC. Translating gives CASRWQAYEQYF.